The entry that follows covers one TCR beta chain sequence. Antigen unknown. The data belong to a study of cytomegalovirus exposure and HLA in healthy donors. Study outcomes and limitations: When a later analysis compared HLA-associated TCR beta chains with equally common others, the HLA-associated chains turned out to be more clonally expanded and to have lower generation probabilities. According to the study, around 180 TCR beta chains were cytomegalovirus-associated.

The study ran its PCR with 60 Vbeta and 13 Jbeta primers. Assay: immunoSEQ multiplex PCR; the TCRdb copy retains only in-frame clones and omits some. The repertoire has more than 110,000 clones, 77% of them found once; the top ten carry 3% to 5%. This sequence was found in a male donor in good health and CMV-seronegative. Source material: PBMCs.

The CDR3 DNA reads as TGTGCCAGTAGTATTTTGGGGGGGAACTATGGCTACACCTTC. This encodes CASSILGGNYGYTF. The V and J genes are TRBV19 and TRBJ1-2; a possible D gene is TRBD1 (5 bases). Between the trimmed V and J ends, which lost 3 bases and 2 bases, there was a span of 10 bases. This CDR3 has 14 amino acids. Per germline, CDR1 LNHDA and CDR2 SQIVND (reference sequence).